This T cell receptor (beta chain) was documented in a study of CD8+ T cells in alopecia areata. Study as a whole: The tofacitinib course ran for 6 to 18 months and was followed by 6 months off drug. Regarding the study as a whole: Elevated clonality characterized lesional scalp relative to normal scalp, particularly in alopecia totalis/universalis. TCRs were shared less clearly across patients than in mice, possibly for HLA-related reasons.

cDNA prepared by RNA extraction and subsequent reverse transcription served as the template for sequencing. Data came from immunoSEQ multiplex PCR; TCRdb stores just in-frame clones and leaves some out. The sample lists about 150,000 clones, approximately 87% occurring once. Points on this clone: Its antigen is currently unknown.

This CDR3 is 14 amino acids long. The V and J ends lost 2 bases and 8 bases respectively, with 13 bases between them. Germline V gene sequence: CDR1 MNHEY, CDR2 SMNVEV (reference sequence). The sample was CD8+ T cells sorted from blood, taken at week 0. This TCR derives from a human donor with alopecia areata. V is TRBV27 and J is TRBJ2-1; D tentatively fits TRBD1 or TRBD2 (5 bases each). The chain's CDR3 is CASSLGGKVDEQFF. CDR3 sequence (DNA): TGTGCCAGCAGTTTAGGGGGTAAGGTCGATGAGCAGTTCTTC.